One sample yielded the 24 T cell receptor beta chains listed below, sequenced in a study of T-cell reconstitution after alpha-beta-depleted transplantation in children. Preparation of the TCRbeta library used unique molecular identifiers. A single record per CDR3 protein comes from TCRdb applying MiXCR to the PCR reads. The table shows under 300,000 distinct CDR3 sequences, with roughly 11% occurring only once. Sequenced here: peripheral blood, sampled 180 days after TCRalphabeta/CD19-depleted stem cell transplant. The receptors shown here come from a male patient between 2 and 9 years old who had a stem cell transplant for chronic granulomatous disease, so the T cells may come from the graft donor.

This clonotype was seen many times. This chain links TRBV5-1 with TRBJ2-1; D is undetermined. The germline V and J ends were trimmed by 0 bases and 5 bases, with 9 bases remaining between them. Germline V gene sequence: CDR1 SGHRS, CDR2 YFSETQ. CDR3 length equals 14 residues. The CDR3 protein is CASSLGLGNNEQFF. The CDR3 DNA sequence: TGCGCCAGCAGCTTGGGACTGGGAAACAATGAGCAGTTCTTC.

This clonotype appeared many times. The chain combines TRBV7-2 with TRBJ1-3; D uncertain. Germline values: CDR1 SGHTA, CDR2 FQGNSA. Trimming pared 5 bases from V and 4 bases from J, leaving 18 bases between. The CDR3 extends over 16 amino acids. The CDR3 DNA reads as TGTGCCAGCAGCCCAGGAAGAACTACGGCCGGAAACACCATATATTTT. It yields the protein CASSPGRTTAGNTIYF.

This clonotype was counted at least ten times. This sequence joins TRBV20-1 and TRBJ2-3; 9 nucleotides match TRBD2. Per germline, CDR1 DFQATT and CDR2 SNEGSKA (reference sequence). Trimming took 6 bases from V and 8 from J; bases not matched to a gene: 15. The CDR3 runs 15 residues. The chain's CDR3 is CSARDISGGSGTQYF. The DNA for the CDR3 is TGCAGTGCGCGAGATATTAGCGGGGGTTCTGGTACGCAGTATTTT.

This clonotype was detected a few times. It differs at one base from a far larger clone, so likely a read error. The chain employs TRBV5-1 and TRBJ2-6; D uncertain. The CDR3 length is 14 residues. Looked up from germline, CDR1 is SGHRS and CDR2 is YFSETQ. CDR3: CASSLSSRANVLTF. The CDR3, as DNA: TGCGCCAGCAGCTTAAGCTCTAGGGCCAACGTCCTGACTTTC.

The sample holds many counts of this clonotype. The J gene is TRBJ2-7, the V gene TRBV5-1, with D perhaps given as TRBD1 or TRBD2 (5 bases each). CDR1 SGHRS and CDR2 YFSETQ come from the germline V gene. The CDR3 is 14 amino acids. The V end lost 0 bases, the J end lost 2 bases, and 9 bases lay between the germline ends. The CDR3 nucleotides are TGCGCCAGCAGCTTGGACGGGGCCACCTACGAGCAGTACTTC. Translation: CASSLDGATYEQYF.

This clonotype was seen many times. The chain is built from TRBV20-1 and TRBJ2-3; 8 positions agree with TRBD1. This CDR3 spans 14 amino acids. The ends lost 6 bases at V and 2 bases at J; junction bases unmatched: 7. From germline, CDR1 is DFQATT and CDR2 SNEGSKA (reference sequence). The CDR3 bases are TGCAGTGCAACCAGGACAGGGCCCACAGATACGCAGTATTTT. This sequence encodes CSATRTGPTDTQYF.

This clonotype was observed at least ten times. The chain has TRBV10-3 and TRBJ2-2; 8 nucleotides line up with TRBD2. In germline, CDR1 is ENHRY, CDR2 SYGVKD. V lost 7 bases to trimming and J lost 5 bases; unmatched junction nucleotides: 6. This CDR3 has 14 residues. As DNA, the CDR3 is TGTGCCATCACCCCTTTAGCGGGAACCGGGGAGCTGTTTTTT. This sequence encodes CAITPLAGTGELFF.

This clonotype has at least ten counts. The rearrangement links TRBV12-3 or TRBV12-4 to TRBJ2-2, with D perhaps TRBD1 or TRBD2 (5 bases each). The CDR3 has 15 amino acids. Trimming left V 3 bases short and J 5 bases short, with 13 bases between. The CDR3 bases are TGTGCCAGCAGTTTGGGGACCTTCGGAACCGGGGAGCTGTTTTTT. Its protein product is CASSLGTFGTGELFF.

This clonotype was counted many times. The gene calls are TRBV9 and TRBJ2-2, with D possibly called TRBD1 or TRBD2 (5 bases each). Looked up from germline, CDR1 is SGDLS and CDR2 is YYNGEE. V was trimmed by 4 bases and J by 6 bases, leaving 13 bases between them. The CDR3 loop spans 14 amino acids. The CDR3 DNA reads TGTGCCAGCAGCCCGAGGGTCAGGGCCGGGGAGCTGTTTTTT. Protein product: CASSPRVRAGELFF. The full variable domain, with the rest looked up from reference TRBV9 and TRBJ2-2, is DSGVTQTPKHLITATGQRVTLRCSPRSGDLSVYWYQQSLDQGLQFLIQYYNGEERAKGNILERFSAQQFPDLHSELNLSSLELGDSALYFCASSPRVRAGELFFGEGSRLTVL.

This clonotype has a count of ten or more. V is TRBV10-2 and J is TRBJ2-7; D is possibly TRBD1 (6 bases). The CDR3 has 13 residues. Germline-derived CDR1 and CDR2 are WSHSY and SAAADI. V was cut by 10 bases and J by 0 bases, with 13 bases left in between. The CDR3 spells CATRQARSYEQYF. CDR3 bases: TGCGCCACCCGACAGGCCCGCTCCTACGAGCAGTACTTC.

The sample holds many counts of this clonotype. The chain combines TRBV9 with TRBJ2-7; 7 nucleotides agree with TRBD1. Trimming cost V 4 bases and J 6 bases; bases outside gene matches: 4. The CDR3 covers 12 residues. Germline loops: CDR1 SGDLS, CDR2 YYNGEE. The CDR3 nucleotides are TGTGCCAGCAGCCCGACAGGGAGCGAGCAGTACTTC. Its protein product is CASSPTGSEQYF.

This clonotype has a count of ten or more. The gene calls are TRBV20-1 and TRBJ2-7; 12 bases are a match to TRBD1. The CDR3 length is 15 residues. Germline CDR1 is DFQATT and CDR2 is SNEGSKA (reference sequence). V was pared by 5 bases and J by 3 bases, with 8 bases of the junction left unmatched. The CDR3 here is CSAETGTGGFYEQYF. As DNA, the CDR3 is TGCAGTGCTGAAACCGGGACAGGGGGCTTCTACGAGCAGTACTTC.

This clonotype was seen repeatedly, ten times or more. The chain's CDR3 is CASSFGGKGYTF. Here the CDR3 DNA reads TGTGCCAGCAGTTTCGGAGGCAAGGGCTACACCTTC. This chain links TRBV12-3 or TRBV12-4 with TRBJ1-2; D is undetermined. The V end lost 3 bases, the J end lost 8 bases, and 10 bases lay between the germline ends. There are 12 residues in the CDR3.

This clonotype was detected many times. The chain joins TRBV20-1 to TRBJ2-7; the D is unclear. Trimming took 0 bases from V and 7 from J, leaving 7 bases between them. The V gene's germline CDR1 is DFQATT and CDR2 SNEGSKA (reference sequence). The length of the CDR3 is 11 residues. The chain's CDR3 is CSAREPEEQYF. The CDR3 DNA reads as TGCAGTGCTAGAGAACCAGAGGAGCAGTACTTC.

CDR3 DNA: TGCGCCAGCAGCTTGGAGCTAAGCGGGAGCTACAATGAGCAGTTCTTC. It codes for CASSLELSGSYNEQFF. The rearrangement uses TRBV5-1 and TRBJ2-1; 8 bases fit TRBD2. The germline V gene encodes CDR1 SGHRS and CDR2 YFSETQ. CDR3 length equals 16 residues. J was trimmed by 3 bases and V by 0 bases; bases with no gene match: 5.

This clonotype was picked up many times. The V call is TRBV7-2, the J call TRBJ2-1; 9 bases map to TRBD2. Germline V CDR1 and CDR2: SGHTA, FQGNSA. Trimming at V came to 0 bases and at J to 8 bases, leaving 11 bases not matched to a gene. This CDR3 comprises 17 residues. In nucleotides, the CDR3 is TGTGCCAGCAGCTTAGCATCGATGCGGGGGGGCGAAGATGAGCAGTTCTTC. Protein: CASSLASMRGGEDEQFF.

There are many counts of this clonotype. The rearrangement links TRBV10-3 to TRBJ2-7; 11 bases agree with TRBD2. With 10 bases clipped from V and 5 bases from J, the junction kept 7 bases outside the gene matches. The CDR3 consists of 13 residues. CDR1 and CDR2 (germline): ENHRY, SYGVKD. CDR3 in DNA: TGTGCCAGCAAACTAGCGGGGGCCCACGAGCAGTACTTC. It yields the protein CASKLAGAHEQYF.

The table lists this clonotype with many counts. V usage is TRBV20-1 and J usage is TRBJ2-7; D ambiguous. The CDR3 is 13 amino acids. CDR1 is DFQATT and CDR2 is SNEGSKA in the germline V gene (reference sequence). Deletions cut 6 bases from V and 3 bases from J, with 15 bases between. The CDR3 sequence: CSAPRDSLYEQYF. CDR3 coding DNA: TGCAGTGCCCCCAGAGATTCTCTCTACGAGCAGTACTTC.

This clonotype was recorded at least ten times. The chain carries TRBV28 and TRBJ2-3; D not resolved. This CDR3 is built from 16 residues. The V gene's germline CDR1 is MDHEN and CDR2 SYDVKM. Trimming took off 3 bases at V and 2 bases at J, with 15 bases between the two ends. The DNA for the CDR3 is TGTGCCAGCAGTTTTACTGGGGTAGGCTTCACAGATACGCAGTATTTT. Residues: CASSFTGVGFTDTQYF.

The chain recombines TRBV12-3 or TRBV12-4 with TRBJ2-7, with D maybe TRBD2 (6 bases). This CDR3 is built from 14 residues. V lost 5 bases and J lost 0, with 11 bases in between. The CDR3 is CASSMGGLSYEQYF. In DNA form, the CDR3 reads TGTGCCAGCAGTATGGGAGGTCTCTCCTACGAGCAGTACTTC.

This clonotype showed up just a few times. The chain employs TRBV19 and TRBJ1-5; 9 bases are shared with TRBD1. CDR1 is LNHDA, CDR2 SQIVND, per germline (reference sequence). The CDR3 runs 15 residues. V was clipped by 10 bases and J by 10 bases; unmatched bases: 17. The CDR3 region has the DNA TGTGCCACCACTACAGGGGGCGGCCCTCGTCAACCCCAGCATTTT. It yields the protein CATTTGGGPRQPQHF.

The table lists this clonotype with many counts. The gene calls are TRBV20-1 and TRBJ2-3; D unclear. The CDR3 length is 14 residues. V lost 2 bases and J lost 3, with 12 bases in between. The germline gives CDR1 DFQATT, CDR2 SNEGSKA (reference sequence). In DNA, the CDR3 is TGCAGTGCTAGACCACTAATCACGACAGATACGCAGTATTTT. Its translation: CSARPLITTDTQYF.

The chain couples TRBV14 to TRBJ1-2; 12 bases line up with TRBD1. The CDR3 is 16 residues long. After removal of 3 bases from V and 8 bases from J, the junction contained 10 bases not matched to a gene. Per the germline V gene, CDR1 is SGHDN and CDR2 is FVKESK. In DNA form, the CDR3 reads TGTGCCAGCAGCCAGGACACCGGGACAGGGGGCAGAGGCTACACCTTC. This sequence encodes CASSQDTGTGGRGYTF.

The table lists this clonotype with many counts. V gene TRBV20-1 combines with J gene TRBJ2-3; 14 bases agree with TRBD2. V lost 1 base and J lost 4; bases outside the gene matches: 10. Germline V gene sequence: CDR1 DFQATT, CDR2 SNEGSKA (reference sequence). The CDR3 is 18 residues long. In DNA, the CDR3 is TGCAGTGCTAGAGCAGATTCCCGGACTAGCGGGAGGCCAGATACGCAGTATTTT. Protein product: CSARADSRTSGRPDTQYF.